Included here is one T cell receptor (beta chain) sequence, with context. The sample originates from a study of blood T cell repertoires in COVID-19. The wider study: Sample material is recorded as cDNA or gDNA derived from T cells, B-cell-depleted T cells, or PBMCs.

The table came from immunoSEQ multiplex PCR; TCRdb's copy has only in-frame clones and leaves some out. The sample carries more than 300,000 clones, 92% recorded once. Participants came from about 23 US areas, aged roughly 18 to 89 years. Resolution of symptoms, clearance, or two negative PCRs was present in recovered Cohort 3 donors. The CDR3 totals 15 residues. Germline V lookup: CDR1 KGHDR, CDR2 SFDVKD. V dropped 5 bases and J dropped 7; count of bases not matched to a gene: 5. The chain is built from TRBV24-1 and TRBJ2-1, with 12 nucleotides matching TRBD1. Sequencing was carried out using PBMCs or T cells enriched from blood (not recorded which). The TCR originated in a woman under 40 who had recovered from COVID-19. The CDR3: CATSAPGQGANEQFF. For the CDR3, the DNA is TGTGCCACCAGTGCCCCGGGACAGGGGGCAAATGAGCAGTTCTTC.